Presented here are 24 T cell receptor beta chains from one specimen sequenced in a study of identical twins. A single record per CDR3 protein comes from TCRdb applying MiXCR to the 5' RACE reads. The table shows around 690,000 distinct CDR3 sequences, with over 20% occurring only once. These sequences were also reported in another study, on T cells expressing NK-cell markers.

The sample was PBMCs. These receptors were taken from a woman in her late teens or twenties in good health.

This clonotype was seen more than once but under ten times. The chain uses TRBV20-1 and TRBJ2-7; possible D gene TRBD1, 6 bases. The V and J ends lost 6 bases and 5 bases respectively, with 17 bases between them. In germline, CDR1 is DFQATT, CDR2 SNEGSKA (reference sequence). The CDR3 totals 13 residues. CDR3 sequence (DNA): TGCAGTGCCCACCACGGACAGAAGCACGAGCAGTACTTC. This encodes CSAHHGQKHEQYF.

The sample holds a few counts of this clonotype. V gene TRBV12-3 or TRBV12-4 combines with J gene TRBJ2-1, with D uncertain. The CDR3 covers 13 residues. Trimming cost V 4 bases and J 7 bases, with 11 bases left between them. The CDR3 is CASSSAGQNEQFF. The CDR3 DNA reads TGTGCCAGCAGTTCGGCCGGCCAGAATGAGCAGTTCTTC.

This clonotype was observed many times. This chain uses TRBV5-1 with TRBJ2-1; 9 positions agree with TRBD2. Germline V gene sequence: CDR1 SGHRS, CDR2 YFSETQ. The V segment lost 0 bases and the J segment 6 bases; nucleotides outside the gene matches: 7. There are 16 residues in the CDR3. The CDR3 nucleotides read TGCGCCAGCAGCTTGGGTCTAGCGGGAACCCCCAATGAGCAGTTCTTC. Amino acids: CASSLGLAGTPNEQFF.

This clonotype was seen at least ten times. The V and J genes are TRBV5-6 and TRBJ2-7; 10 positions match TRBD1. CDR3 length: 15 amino acids. V shed 4 bases and J 5 bases; nucleotides not matched to a gene: 9. CDR1 is SGHDT, CDR2 YYEEEE, per germline. This CDR3 reads CASSLGTGVGHEQYF. CDR3 coding DNA: TGTGCCAGCAGCCTGGGGACAGGGGTGGGGCACGAGCAGTACTTC.

This chain joins TRBV14 and TRBJ2-7; weak D call: TRBD1 (6 bases). The CDR3 is made up of 14 amino acids. Trimming left V 2 bases short and J 2 bases short, with 10 bases between. Germline-derived CDR1 and CDR2 are SGHDN and FVKESK. In DNA form, the CDR3 reads TGTGCCAGCAGCCAATTTACAGGGCCCTACGAGCAGTACTTC. Translated: CASSQFTGPYEQYF.

The V and J genes are TRBV12-3 or TRBV12-4 and TRBJ2-3; 9 bases match TRBD1. The CDR3 contains 15 residues. V shed 1 base, J shed 2 bases, and the junction held 1 base outside the gene matches. The CDR3 region has the DNA TGTGCCAGCAGTTTAGGGGACAGGGACACAGATACGCAGTATTTT. Encoded protein: CASSLGDRDTDTQYF.

This clonotype was found a few times. J is TRBJ2-3 and V is TRBV12-3 or TRBV12-4, with 7 bases that match TRBD2. The V and J ends lost 7 bases and 14 bases, in that order; junction bases with no gene match: 9. This CDR3 region has 11 residues. The CDR3 here is CASTLSGVPYF. The CDR3 region has the DNA TGTGCCAGCACCCTGAGCGGGGTCCCGTATTTT.

This chain connects TRBV7-2 to TRBJ2-4, with a tentative D call TRBD2 (6 bases). V was clipped by 2 bases and J by 7 bases, with 18 bases between them. Germline V gene data show CDR1 as SGHTA and CDR2 as FQGNSA. The length of the CDR3 is 16 residues. The CDR3 bases are TGTGCCAGCAGCTTACAGACGGGACGGGGGTATAACATTCAGTACTTC. Its translation: CASSLQTGRGYNIQYF.

This clonotype showed up many times. V gene TRBV27 combines with J gene TRBJ2-7; 7 bases map to TRBD2. The length of the CDR3 is 16 residues. V lost 8 bases, J lost 2 bases, and 15 bases stayed unmatched. Germline assignment: CDR1 MNHEY and CDR2 SMNVEV (reference sequence). CDR3 nucleotides: TGTGCCAGCCTCCAATTCCCGGGGGGAGCCGCCTACGAGCAGTACTTC. Amino acid sequence: CASLQFPGGAAYEQYF.

This clonotype turned up a few times. The rearrangement links TRBV12-3 or TRBV12-4 to TRBJ2-5; D unclear. The CDR3 spans 11 residues. V was trimmed by 3 bases and J by 9 bases, leaving 8 bases between them. The CDR3 sequence is CASSFNEAQYF. The CDR3 nucleotides are TGTGCCAGCAGTTTTAACGAGGCCCAGTACTTC.

This clonotype occurred a few times. The chain employs TRBV12-3 or TRBV12-4 and TRBJ1-2; TRBD1 agrees at 11 bases. V trimming: 10 bases; J trimming: 4 bases; junction bases outside the gene matches: 8. There are 14 residues in the CDR3. CDR3 coding DNA: TGTGCCACCACGGGGACAGGGGGACCCTATGGCTACACCTTC. Translation: CATTGTGGPYGYTF.

The CDR3 sequence is CASGQGDTQYF. CDR3 in DNA: TGTGCCAGCGGCCAGGGGGATACGCAGTATTTT. The J gene is TRBJ2-3, the V gene TRBV7-9; possible D gene TRBD1, 6 bases. CDR1 and CDR2 from the germline V gene are SEHNR and FQNEAQ (reference sequence). This CDR3 is 11 amino acids long. Between the trimmed V and J ends, which lost 8 bases and 6 bases, there was a span of 9 bases.

The chain recombines TRBV12-3 or TRBV12-4 with TRBJ2-3; TRBD2 might be the D (6 bases). CDR3 length: 15 residues. V was shortened by 6 bases and J by 1 base, with 14 bases between the two germline ends. The CDR3 here is CASRTLGGGTDTQYF. CDR3 nucleotide sequence: TGTGCCAGCAGAACACTCGGGGGAGGCACAGATACGCAGTATTTT.

This clonotype has a handful of counts. V usage is TRBV4-2 and J usage is TRBJ2-1; 8 bases fit TRBD2. Unmatched junction bases numbered 6, after V lost 2 bases and J lost 6 bases. Germline V gene lookup returns CDR1 LGHNA and CDR2 YNFKEQ. This CDR3 is built from 15 residues. CDR3 sequence: CASSQLAGLANEQFF. The CDR3 nucleotides are TGTGCCAGCAGCCAACTCGCAGGACTAGCCAATGAGCAGTTCTTC.

The V call is TRBV20-1, the J call TRBJ1-2, with D possibly TRBD1 on 5 matching bases. Trimming removed 5 bases at V and 2 bases at J, with 12 bases between. Germline V gene data show CDR1 as DFQATT and CDR2 as SNEGSKA (reference sequence). CDR3 size: 13 residues. The CDR3 DNA follows: TGCAGTGCTGCGACAGCAATCAACTATGGCTACACCTTC. This gives the protein CSAATAINYGYTF.

This clonotype was seen more than once but under ten times. V and J are TRBV5-1 and TRBJ1-2; D call uncertain. Trimming pared 5 bases from V and 5 bases from J, leaving 16 bases between. From germline, CDR1 is SGHRS and CDR2 YFSETQ. The CDR3 runs 14 residues. CDR3 nucleotide sequence: TGCGCCAGCAGTTCTTCTGATGGCCGGTATGGCTACACCTTC. This gives the protein CASSSSDGRYGYTF.

V usage is TRBV5-1 and J usage is TRBJ1-1, with 10 bases lining up with TRBD1. Looked up from germline, CDR1 is SGHRS and CDR2 is YFSETQ. J was trimmed by 4 bases and V by 6 bases; bases with no gene match: 6. The CDR3 is 14 amino acids. CDR3 residues: CASTPDRGGTEAFF. In nucleotides, the CDR3 is TGCGCCAGCACCCCGGACAGGGGGGGCACTGAAGCTTTCTTT. The full variable domain, in which reference TRBV5-1 and TRBJ1-1 provide the parts outside the CDR3, is KAGVTQTPRYLIKTRGQQVTLSCSPISGHRSVSWYQQTPGQGLQFLFEYFSETQRNKGNFPGRFSGRQFSNSRSEMNVSTLELGDSALYLCASTPDRGGTEAFFGQGTRLTVV.

CDR3 in DNA: TGCAGTGCCCTACCGGGCCGGCCAGGCAGGAGCTCCTACAATGAGCAGTTCTTC. Its protein product is CSALPGRPGRSSYNEQFF. The chain joins TRBV20-1 to TRBJ2-1; D is uncertain. V lost 6 bases and J 0 bases, leaving 24 bases between the germline ends. There are 18 residues in the CDR3. The V gene's germline CDR1 is DFQATT and CDR2 SNEGSKA (reference sequence).

This chain connects TRBV2 to TRBJ2-7; D may be TRBD2 (5 bases). The germline CDR1 and CDR2 sequences are SNHLY and FYNNEI. V gave up 4 bases and J gave up 5 bases, with 9 bases separating them. The CDR3 totals 12 residues. The CDR3 nucleotides read TGTGCCAGCAGTGGCACTAGTCACGAGCAGTACTTC. Translated: CASSGTSHEQYF.

This clonotype came up many times. This chain links TRBV5-1 with TRBJ1-3; D unresolved. Germline CDR1 reads SGHRS; CDR2 reads YFSETQ. This CDR3 has 15 amino acids. V shed 4 bases and J shed 0 bases, with 11 bases lying between them. The CDR3 is CASSTGRSSGNTIYF. In DNA form, the CDR3 reads TGCGCCAGCAGCACCGGACGGAGCTCTGGAAACACCATATATTTT.

This clonotype was counted between two and nine times. This chain joins TRBV12-3 or TRBV12-4 and TRBJ2-1; no reliable D call. Between the trimmed V and J ends, which lost 6 bases and 6 bases, there was a span of 12 bases. CDR3 size: 13 residues. The CDR3 coding sequence is TGTGCCAGCAGCCCCATCTCACCCAATGAGCAGTTCTTC. This encodes CASSPISPNEQFF.

The CDR3 spells CASSPTFNSGANVLTF. The CDR3 nucleotides read TGTGCCAGCAGCCCGACGTTTAACTCTGGGGCCAACGTCCTGACTTTC. The chain joins TRBV13 to TRBJ2-6; D uncertain. This CDR3 is built from 16 residues. Trimming removed 5 bases from V and 0 bases from J, with 11 bases in between. CDR1 is PRHDT, CDR2 FYEKMQ, per germline (reference sequence).

This clonotype was seen repeatedly, ten times or more. The V and J genes are TRBV7-2 and TRBJ2-2, with a weak D call TRBD2 (6 bases). The CDR3 length is 15 residues. Germline assignment: CDR1 SGHTA and CDR2 FQGNSA. V lost 3 bases to trimming and J lost 1 base, with 9 bases between them. CDR3 in amino acids: CASSLGLGNTGELFF. CDR3 in DNA: TGTGCCAGCAGCTTGGGACTCGGGAACACCGGGGAGCTGTTTTTT.

V and J are TRBV4-3 and TRBJ2-7; 10 bases map to TRBD2. Per germline, CDR1 LGHNA and CDR2 YSLEER. Unmatched junction bases numbered 0, after V lost 1 base and J lost 3 bases. The CDR3 has 14 amino acids. This chain's CDR3 is CASSQGTSGYEQYF. In DNA, the CDR3 is TGCGCCAGCAGCCAAGGGACTAGCGGCTACGAGCAGTACTTC.